These 29 T cell receptor beta chains share one sample of origin, sequenced in a study of cytomegalovirus exposure and HLA in healthy donors. The PCR made use of 60 Vbeta and 13 Jbeta primers. Here immunoSEQ multiplex PCR was the method, and the copy in TCRdb shows in-frame clones only, minus some. The sample table sets out around 200,000 clones. Source material: PBMCs. These receptors all stem from a woman between 18 and 29 years old in good health and CMV-seropositive.

The chain combines TRBV29-1 with TRBJ2-7, with 10 bases identical to TRBD1. CDR1 is SQVTM, CDR2 ANQGSEA, per germline. Germline trimming cut 6 bases from V and 2 bases from J; bases unmatched to any gene: 4. The CDR3 is made up of 13 amino acids. The CDR3 region is CSVGQGGPYEQYF. DNA for the CDR3: TGCAGCGTCGGACAGGGGGGGCCCTACGAGCAGTACTTC.

The V gene is TRBV27, the J gene TRBJ2-6, with TRBD2 identical over 8 bases. The CDR3 is made up of 17 amino acids. The germline gives CDR1 MNHEY, CDR2 SMNVEV (reference sequence). V trimming: 2 bases; J trimming: 2 bases; junction bases outside the gene matches: 5. The CDR3 spells CASSLVAGGAGANVLTF. The CDR3 DNA sequence: TGTGCCAGCAGTTTAGTCGCGGGAGGAGCTGGGGCCAACGTCCTGACTTTC.

This rearrangement joins TRBV2 to TRBJ2-1; TRBD2 matches 11 bases. Germline assignment: CDR1 SNHLY and CDR2 FYNNEI. This CDR3 is built from 17 residues. V shed 6 bases and J 4 bases; nucleotides not matched to a gene: 11. CDR3 bases: TGTGCCAGCAGCCGAGCCTTAGCGGGAGGGTTTTACAATGAGCAGTTCTTC. Residues: CASSRALAGGFYNEQFF.

The chain joins TRBV9 to TRBJ2-2; TRBD1 matches at 7 bases. The length of the CDR3 is 14 residues. Germline loops: CDR1 SGDLS, CDR2 YYNGEE. The junction had 4 bases not matched to a gene; V was cut back by 0 bases and J by 8 bases. The CDR3 DNA sequence: TGTGCCAGCAGCGTAGAGGGGGCCGGAGGGGAGCTGTTTTTT. It translates to CASSVEGAGGELFF.

As regards this clone: The same CDR3 can be traced to other DNA sequences in this sample. The CDR3 reads CASSLAPNQPQHF. CDR3 bases: TGCGCCAGCAGCTTGGCCCCGAATCAGCCCCAGCATTTT. V gene TRBV5-1 combines with J gene TRBJ1-5; no clear D. Germline V gene lookup returns CDR1 SGHRS and CDR2 YFSETQ. The CDR3 has 13 residues. V lost 0 bases and J lost 4, with 5 bases in between.

The chain joins TRBV2 to TRBJ1-5; D is ambiguous. This CDR3 has 13 residues. CDR1 and CDR2 from the germline V gene are SNHLY and FYNNEI. Trimming took off 6 bases at V and 3 bases at J, with 9 bases between the two ends. The CDR3, as DNA: TGTGCCAGCAGCGACGGACTCAATCAGCCCCAGCATTTT. Protein sequence: CASSDGLNQPQHF.

The chain couples TRBV4-2 to TRBJ2-1, with TRBD2 matching 13 bases. CDR3 length: 16 residues. The V gene's germline CDR1 is LGHNA and CDR2 YNFKEQ. V lost 2 bases to trimming and J lost 10 bases; unmatched junction nucleotides: 8. CDR3 nucleotide sequence: TGTGCCAGCAGCCAAACCGGGACTAGCGGGAACAGGGAGCAGTTCTTC. Protein: CASSQTGTSGNREQFF.

The V gene is TRBV5-6, the J gene TRBJ2-1; tentatively, D is TRBD2 (6 bases). The CDR3 extends over 15 amino acids. Germline V gene lookup returns CDR1 SGHDT and CDR2 YYEEEE. The ends were cut back, 0 bases at V and 9 bases at J, with 16 bases in the middle. The CDR3 DNA follows: TGTGCCAGCAGCTTGGTGAGGGGCGGGGAGGTTGAGCAGTTCTTC. Translated: CASSLVRGGEVEQFF.

This chain links TRBV9 with TRBJ1-2; D possibly corresponds to TRBD1 (6 bases). Trimming removed 2 bases at V and 0 bases at J, with 14 bases between. CDR1 and CDR2 (germline): SGDLS, YYNGEE. The CDR3 has 16 residues. The CDR3 sequence is CASSVRDKPSNYGYTF. Written as DNA, the CDR3 is TGTGCCAGCAGCGTTAGGGACAAACCTTCTAACTATGGCTACACCTTC.

This chain joins TRBV5-1 and TRBJ2-3; 14 bases are shared with TRBD2. This CDR3 comprises 15 residues. Trimming took 2 bases from V and 5 from J; bases not matched to a gene: 1. Germline V gene lookup returns CDR1 SGHRS and CDR2 YFSETQ. The CDR3 here is CASSFGTSGGDTQYF. DNA for the CDR3: TGCGCCAGCAGCTTCGGGACTAGCGGGGGAGATACGCAGTATTTT. Filled out from reference TRBV5-1 and TRBJ2-3, the complete variable domain reads KAGVTQTPRYLIKTRGQQVTLSCSPISGHRSVSWYQQTPGQGLQFLFEYFSETQRNKGNFPGRFSGRQFSNSRSEMNVSTLELGDSALYLCASSFGTSGGDTQYFGPGTRLTVL.

The chain is built from TRBV27 and TRBJ2-5, with D maybe TRBD1 (5 bases). Germline-derived CDR1 and CDR2 are MNHEY and SMNVEV (reference sequence). The CDR3 runs to 14 residues. Trimming pared 2 bases from V and 4 bases from J, leaving 11 bases between. CDR3: CASSLRGLRETQYF. Written as DNA, the CDR3 is TGTGCCAGCAGTTTAAGGGGTTTGAGAGAGACCCAGTACTTC.

This chain uses TRBV6-6 with TRBJ1-1, with D possibly being TRBD1 (6 bases). Deletions cut 6 bases from V and 8 bases from J, with 13 bases between. The CDR3 is 12 residues long. Germline V lookup: CDR1 MNHNY, CDR2 SVGAGI (reference sequence). CDR3 coding DNA: TGTGCCAGCAGAAACACAGGGCTCGAAGCTTTCTTT. Protein sequence: CASRNTGLEAFF.

The chain has TRBV7-9 and TRBJ2-3; tentative D call: TRBD2 (5 bases). V was pared by 6 bases and J by 4 bases, with 11 bases between. The CDR3 runs to 13 residues. Germline V gene data show CDR1 as SEHNR and CDR2 as FQNEAQ (reference sequence). CDR3 amino acids: CASRLGGADTQYF. CDR3 nucleotides: TGTGCCAGCAGACTAGGTGGGGCAGATACGCAGTATTTT.

This chain connects TRBV6-5 to TRBJ1-2; 12 nucleotides align to TRBD1. Germline V gene lookup returns CDR1 MNHEY and CDR2 SVGAGI. CDR3 length equals 13 residues. J lost 8 bases, V lost 6 bases, and 4 bases had no gene match. The CDR3 protein is CASRGQGAPGYTF. CDR3 DNA sequence: TGTGCCAGCAGGGGACAGGGGGCGCCGGGCTACACCTTC.

V gene TRBV2 combines with J gene TRBJ2-7; 8 nucleotides align to TRBD1. The CDR3 contains 13 residues. Germline assignment: CDR1 SNHLY and CDR2 FYNNEI. Germline trimming cut 6 bases from V and 6 bases from J; bases unmatched to any gene: 7. The CDR3 DNA follows: TGTGCCAGCAGCCTGCAGGGGGCGATCGAGCAGTACTTC. Its translation is CASSLQGAIEQYF. Full variable domain (rest looked up from reference TRBV2 and TRBJ2-7): EPEVTQTPSHQVTQMGQEVILRCVPISNHLYFYWYRQILGQKVEFLVSFYNNEISEKSEIFDDQFSVERPDGSNFTLKIRSTKLEDSAMYFCASSLQGAIEQYFGPGTRLTVT.

The chain links TRBV14 to TRBJ1-1; a weak D match, TRBD1 (5 bases). CDR3 length: 14 amino acids. Germline CDR1 is SGHDN and CDR2 is FVKESK. Trimming removed 0 bases from V and 7 bases from J, with 12 bases in between. The CDR3 nucleotides read TGTGCCAGCAGCCAAGAAGGGGCGCGTGGTGAAGCTTTCTTT. It translates to CASSQEGARGEAFF.

The gene calls are TRBV25-1 and TRBJ2-7, with TRBD1 matching over 7 bases. The trim removed 8 bases at V and 1 base at J, leaving 5 bases unmatched. Per germline, CDR1 MGHDK and CDR2 SYGVNS. The CDR3 sequence is 13 residues long. CDR3 sequence: CASRSTGSYEQYF. The CDR3 nucleotides are TGTGCCAGCCGGTCGACAGGGTCCTACGAGCAGTACTTC.

V gene TRBV10-2 combines with J gene TRBJ1-4, with D tentatively TRBD1 (5 bases). Germline-derived CDR1 and CDR2 are WSHSY and SAAADI. V was clipped by 7 bases and J by 4 bases, with 10 bases between them. The CDR3 is 13 amino acids. The CDR3 loop is CASKKTDNEKLFF. Written as DNA, the CDR3 is TGCGCCAGCAAGAAGACAGATAATGAAAAACTGTTTTTT.

The chain employs TRBV6-5 and TRBJ1-3, with TRBD1 matching 8 bases. Germline CDR1 is MNHEY and CDR2 is SVGAGI. Unmatched junction bases numbered 9, after V lost 3 bases and J lost 8 bases. CDR3 length: 15 amino acids. CDR3 nucleotides: TGTGCCAGCAGTTATGCCGGGGTGACAGGGGACACCATATATTTT. It translates to CASSYAGVTGDTIYF.

The CDR3 DNA reads as TGCGCCAGCAGCGCCTCCCGGCTAGTAACAAATGAGCAGTTCTTC. As protein: CASSASRLVTNEQFF. The J gene is TRBJ2-1, the V gene TRBV10-2, with no clear D. The CDR3 totals 15 residues. The germline gives CDR1 WSHSY, CDR2 SAAADI. Trimming cost V 6 bases and J 7 bases, with 19 bases left between them.

The J gene is TRBJ2-1, the V gene TRBV2; TRBD1 matches at 8 bases. This CDR3 contains 15 residues. CDR1 and CDR2 (germline): SNHLY, FYNNEI. J lost 0 bases, V lost 5 bases, and 3 bases had no gene match. The CDR3 DNA is TGTGCCAGCAGTTACAGGGGGACCTCCTACAATGAGCAGTTCTTC. Residues: CASSYRGTSYNEQFF. Based on the CDR3 plus reference TRBV2 and TRBJ2-1, the full variable domain is EPEVTQTPSHQVTQMGQEVILRCVPISNHLYFYWYRQILGQKVEFLVSFYNNEISEKSEIFDDQFSVERPDGSNFTLKIRSTKLEDSAMYFCASSYRGTSYNEQFFGPGTRLTVL.

This chain joins TRBV12-5 and TRBJ1-1; weak D call: TRBD1 (6 bases). This CDR3 is built from 16 residues. The germline V gene encodes CDR1 LGHNT and CDR2 FRNRAP. V was clipped by 0 bases and J by 1 base, with 12 bases between them. The CDR3 bases are TGTGCTAGTGGTTTGGTACTCGGCAGGGGGAACACTGAAGCTTTCTTT. Protein sequence: CASGLVLGRGNTEAFF.

The chain couples TRBV5-1 to TRBJ2-3; 7 bases map to TRBD2. The CDR3 sequence is 16 residues long. Germline V gene sequence: CDR1 SGHRS, CDR2 YFSETQ. V lost 4 bases and J lost 2; bases outside the gene matches: 10. The CDR3 nucleotides read TGCGCCAGCAGCCGTGGGCTAGCGGTCCTCACAGATACGCAGTATTTT. Translating it yields CASSRGLAVLTDTQYF.

The rearrangement joins TRBV6-1 to TRBJ1-1; TRBD1 aligns across 7 bases. This CDR3 has 15 amino acids. J lost 0 bases, V lost 4 bases, and 5 bases had no gene match. The germline V gene encodes CDR1 MNHNS and CDR2 SASEGT. This chain's CDR3 is CASSATGALNTEAFF. The CDR3 region has the DNA TGTGCCAGCAGTGCTACAGGGGCCCTGAACACTGAAGCTTTCTTT.

The rearrangement joins TRBV19 to TRBJ2-5, with 8 bases fitting TRBD1. The CDR3 length is 15 residues. Germline lookup yields CDR1 LNHDA and CDR2 SQIVND (reference sequence). J was trimmed by 5 bases and V by 3 bases; bases with no gene match: 8. The CDR3 sequence: CASSMSAGGEETQYF. CDR3 nucleotides: TGTGCCAGTAGTATGTCGGCAGGGGGCGAGGAGACCCAGTACTTC.

The chain has TRBV9 and TRBJ1-6; the D gene is possibly TRBD1 (5 bases). V was clipped by 0 bases and J by 8 bases, with 12 bases between them. Germline CDR1 SGDLS, CDR2 YYNGEE. The CDR3 extends over 15 amino acids. The CDR3 spells CASSVDGREDSPLHF. The CDR3 DNA reads TGTGCCAGCAGCGTAGACGGCAGGGAGGATTCACCCCTCCACTTT.

This sequence joins TRBV18 and TRBJ1-5; D remains unclear. The CDR3 consists of 14 residues. Trimming left V 2 bases short and J 0 bases short, with 5 bases between. Germline V gene lookup returns CDR1 KGHSH and CDR2 LQKENI. CDR3 loop: CASSPFGSNQPQHF. CDR3 DNA: TGTGCCAGCTCACCATTCGGTAGCAATCAGCCCCAGCATTTT.

This chain joins TRBV11-2 and TRBJ2-5; TRBD2 aligns across 11 bases. Germline loops: CDR1 SGHAT, CDR2 FQNNGV. J lost 2 bases, V lost 1 base, and 3 bases had no gene match. This CDR3 has 16 residues. CDR3 coding DNA: TGTGCCAGCAGCTTAGTTACTAGCGGGGGTCAAGAGACCCAGTACTTC. Residues: CASSLVTSGGQETQYF.

The CDR3 protein is CASSDPRTGGYEQYF. CDR3 nucleotides: TGTGCCAGCAGTGACCCCAGGACAGGGGGCTACGAGCAGTACTTC. V gene TRBV6-1 combines with J gene TRBJ2-7; 10 bases agree with TRBD1. Germline CDR1 reads MNHNS; CDR2 reads SASEGT. The CDR3 consists of 15 residues. Trimming removed 3 bases from V and 3 bases from J; junction bases left unmatched: 5.